These 6 T cell receptor beta chains originate from one sample sequenced in a study of cytomegalovirus exposure and HLA in healthy donors. PCR employed 60 Vbeta and 13 Jbeta primers. Generated by immunoSEQ multiplex PCR, the TCRdb table keeps only in-frame clones and is missing some. The profile shows 55,000 to 70,000 clones, around 83% of them singletons. The specimen sequenced was PBMCs. Every receptor here comes from a human donor in good health.

This sequence joins TRBV18 and TRBJ2-7; D unresolved. This CDR3 has 13 amino acids. Germline V CDR1 and CDR2: KGHSH, LQKENI. V lost 2 bases to trimming and J lost 6 bases, with 11 bases between them. This CDR3 is CASSPLLSGEQYF. The CDR3, as DNA: TGTGCCAGCTCACCATTACTCTCAGGCGAGCAGTACTTC.

The gene calls are TRBV2 and TRBJ1-2; no firm D call. Germline loops: CDR1 SNHLY, CDR2 FYNNEI. The V and J ends lost 4 bases and 0 bases respectively, with 9 bases between them. This CDR3 is built from 14 residues. The DNA of the CDR3 is TGTGCCAGCAGTGGGAGAGGGACTAACTATGGCTACACCTTC. It specifies CASSGRGTNYGYTF.

In its sample, this clone was seen once. V gene TRBV10-3 combines with J gene TRBJ2-2, with D possibly being TRBD2 (6 bases). Germline CDR1 is ENHRY and CDR2 is SYGVKD. There are 16 residues in the CDR3. Trimming removed 4 bases from V and 0 bases from J, with 12 bases in between. For the CDR3, the DNA is TGTGCCATCAGTGTTGGGCGGGATCCGAACACCGGGGAGCTGTTTTTT. The encoded protein is CAISVGRDPNTGELFF.

V and J are TRBV10-3 and TRBJ2-1, with 9 bases identical to TRBD2. CDR1 ENHRY and CDR2 SYGVKD come from the germline V gene. Losses at the gene ends were 0 bases for V and 7 bases for J; bases not matched to a gene: 4. The CDR3 runs 15 residues. The CDR3 reads CAISESAGGHNEQFF. The DNA of the CDR3 is TGTGCCATCAGTGAGTCCGCGGGGGGGCATAATGAGCAGTTCTTC.

This rearrangement joins TRBV4-3 to TRBJ1-2, with no clear D. V lost 6 bases and J lost 1, with 18 bases in between. CDR3 length equals 16 residues. Germline V gene sequence: CDR1 LGHNA, CDR2 YSLEER. The CDR3 nucleotides read TGCGCCAGCAGGCAAAGTCTCCAGGCGATTAACTATGGCTACACCTTC. Encoded protein: CASRQSLQAINYGYTF.

The chain links TRBV6-1 to TRBJ1-4; possible D gene TRBD1, 5 bases. This CDR3 has 16 amino acids. In germline, CDR1 is MNHNS, CDR2 SASEGT. Trimming left V 1 base short and J 1 base short, with 10 bases between. For the CDR3, the DNA is TGTGCCAGCAGTGAAGTGGGGGGGGTAACTAATGAAAAACTGTTTTTT. Translating it yields CASSEVGGVTNEKLFF.